The next 2 T cell receptor beta chains were all read from a single sample in a study of CD8+ T cells in alopecia areata. Documented treatment: oral pan-JAK inhibitor, 5-10 mg twice daily. Sequencing used cDNA as its template, made by extracting RNA and reverse transcribing it. Method: immunoSEQ multiplex PCR; TCRdb's copy keeps in-frame clones and lacks some. The data show fewer than 250,000 clones, 30% to 40% seen once. This sample comprised CD4+ T cells sorted from blood, obtained between weeks 30 and 35, from a patient treated with tofacitinib. All receptors derive from a human donor with alopecia areata.

The chain joins TRBV30 to TRBJ1-3; 8 nucleotides match TRBD1. Germline-derived CDR1 and CDR2 are GTSNPN and SVGIG (reference sequence). With 3 bases clipped from V and 0 bases from J, the junction kept 10 bases outside the gene matches. This CDR3 region has 17 residues. This CDR3 is CAWRLAGGDYSGNTIYF. For the CDR3, the DNA is TGTGCCTGGAGATTGGCAGGGGGCGATTACTCTGGAAACACCATATATTTT. The full variable domain, in which reference TRBV30 and TRBJ1-3 provide the parts outside the CDR3, is SQTIHQWPATLVQPVGSPLSLECTVEGTSNPNLYWYRQAAGRGLQLLFYSVGIGQISSEVPQNLSASRPQDRQFILSSKKLLLSDSGFYLCAWRLAGGDYSGNTIYFGEGSWLTVV.

To note about this clone: The sample carries other DNA sequences with the same CDR3. The rearrangement links TRBV9 to TRBJ1-2; TRBD1 is a possible D gene (5 bases). Trimming removed 0 bases from V and 2 bases from J, with 8 bases in between. This CDR3 contains 14 residues. Germline CDR1 SGDLS, CDR2 YYNGEE. DNA of the CDR3: TGTGCCAGCAGCGTAGCTTCAGGGAACTATGGCTACACCTTC. It codes for CASSVASGNYGYTF.